These 18 T cell receptor beta chains came from one sample sequenced in a study of blood T cell repertoires in COVID-19. The assay was immunoSEQ multiplex PCR, and TCRdb's table has in-frame clones only and misses some. The sample consists of a few hundred thousand clones, around 84% of them appearing once. The sample taken for sequencing was peripheral blood. Receptor source: a woman aged 40 to 49 who had recovered from COVID-19.

DNA for the CDR3: TGTGCCAGCAGCTGGACTCCCGACTCCTACAATGAGCAGTTCTTC. Protein product: CASSWTPDSYNEQFF. The rearrangement joins TRBV3-1 (or the pseudogene TRBV3-2) to TRBJ2-1; D possibly corresponds to TRBD2 (5 bases). V lost 5 bases and J lost 0, with 11 bases in between. There are 15 residues in the CDR3. CDR1 LGHDT and CDR2 YNNKEL come from the germline V gene (reference sequence).

The chain carries TRBV18 and TRBJ1-2; D unclear. V lost 5 bases to trimming and J lost 4 bases, with 11 bases between them. This CDR3 comprises 13 residues. Germline CDR1 and CDR2: KGHSH and LQKENI. CDR3: CASSSDSPYGYTF. CDR3 nucleotides: TGTGCCAGCTCATCCGACTCTCCCTATGGCTACACCTTC.

The gene calls are TRBV5-4 and TRBJ2-6; 7 bases align to TRBD1. The CDR3 length is 17 residues. Trimming cost V 4 bases and J 0 bases; bases outside gene matches: 7. CDR1 and CDR2 from the germline V gene are SGHNT and YYREEE (reference sequence). CDR3 bases: TGTGCCAGCAGCATCTACAGGGGCCCCTCTGGGGCCAACGTCCTGACTTTC. It codes for CASSIYRGPSGANVLTF.

The J gene is TRBJ2-7, the V gene TRBV6-6, with a weak D call TRBD1 (5 bases). The germline V gene encodes CDR1 MNHNY and CDR2 SVGAGI (reference sequence). The V and J ends lost 0 bases and 0 bases respectively, with 12 bases between them. CDR3 size: 16 residues. The CDR3 nucleotides are TGTGCCAGCAGTTACTCGGGGCTTAAAAGCTCCTACGAGCAGTACTTC. This sequence encodes CASSYSGLKSSYEQYF.

The CDR3 region is CASSQPTGRAGLTQYF. The CDR3 nucleotides are TGTGCCAGCAGTCAGCCGACAGGGCGGGCAGGGCTTACGCAGTATTTT. The V gene is TRBV6-6, the J gene TRBJ2-3, with 7 bases matching TRBD1. With 5 bases clipped from V and 8 bases from J, the junction kept 16 bases outside the gene matches. Germline assignment: CDR1 MNHNY and CDR2 SVGAGI (reference sequence). The CDR3 has 16 residues.

The rearrangement joins TRBV6-1 to TRBJ1-4; a possible D gene is TRBD1 (5 bases). The CDR3 covers 17 residues. Trimming took off 0 bases at V and 5 bases at J, with 16 bases between the two ends. Per germline, CDR1 MNHNS and CDR2 SASEGT. The DNA for the CDR3 is TGTGCCAGCAGTGAAGCGTGGGGATCACAGGCAAATGAAAAACTGTTTTTT. This encodes CASSEAWGSQANEKLFF.

The genes are TRBV28 and TRBJ2-3; TRBD2 matches at 8 bases. Trimming cost V 5 bases and J 3 bases; bases outside gene matches: 10. Germline assignment: CDR1 MDHEN and CDR2 SYDVKM. CDR3 size: 16 residues. The CDR3 bases are TGTGCCAGCAGTCCATTAGCGGGGCGTGATACAGATACGCAGTATTTT. Its translation: CASSPLAGRDTDTQYF.

V and J are TRBV11-2 and TRBJ2-5, with a possible D match to TRBD1 (6 bases). Trimming took 5 bases from V and 2 from J, leaving 12 bases between them. The CDR3 covers 14 residues. The germline CDR1 and CDR2 sequences are SGHAT and FQNNGV. DNA of the CDR3: TGTGCCAGCAGCAGCACAGGGAGACAAGAGACCCAGTACTTC. Protein product: CASSSTGRQETQYF.

This clone was observed once. This chain links TRBV7-9 with TRBJ2-2; 8 nucleotides align to TRBD1. This CDR3 is 14 amino acids long. V shed 7 bases, J shed 5 bases, and the junction held 6 bases outside the gene matches. Germline CDR1 reads SEHNR; CDR2 reads FQNEAQ (reference sequence). Here the CDR3 DNA reads TGTGCCAGCATCCTAGGACAGGGTACCGGGGAGCTGTTTTTT. Its translation is CASILGQGTGELFF. Drawing the rest from reference TRBV7-9 and TRBJ2-2, the complete variable domain is DTGVSQNPRHKITKRGQNVTFRCDPISEHNRLYWYRQTLGQGPEFLTYFQNEAQLEKSRLLSDRFSAERPKGSFSTLEIQRTEQGDSAMYLCASILGQGTGELFFGEGSRLTVL.

CDR3 in DNA: TGTGCCAGACCTTGGGGACACGCTAATGAAAAACTGTTTTTT. Residues: CARPWGHANEKLFF. This rearrangement joins TRBV19 to TRBJ1-4, with a tentative D call TRBD1 (6 bases). CDR3 length equals 14 residues. The V gene lost 9 bases and the J gene lost 3 bases, with 14 bases spanning the gap. The germline gives CDR1 LNHDA, CDR2 SQIVND (reference sequence).

The rearrangement uses TRBV25-1 and TRBJ2-2; the D gene is possibly TRBD1 (5 bases). This CDR3 comprises 17 residues. Between the trimmed V and J ends, which lost 0 bases and 0 bases, there was a span of 11 bases. Germline V gene lookup returns CDR1 MGHDK and CDR2 SYGVNS. CDR3 protein: CASSEYFSRANTGELFF. CDR3 coding DNA: TGTGCCAGCAGTGAATATTTTTCCAGGGCGAACACCGGGGAGCTGTTTTTT.

This clone was seen only once. The chain uses TRBV7-9 and TRBJ2-7; the match to TRBD1 covers 10 bases. V shed 5 bases and J 4 bases; nucleotides not matched to a gene: 5. CDR3 length equals 14 residues. Per germline, CDR1 SEHNR and CDR2 FQNEAQ (reference sequence). The DNA for the CDR3 is TGTGCCAGCAGCCCCCCGGGACAGGGGTACGAGCAGTACTTC. It encodes CASSPPGQGYEQYF.

The chain uses TRBV7-9 and TRBJ2-7, with D perhaps TRBD1 (5 bases). The CDR3 has 15 amino acids. The germline V gene encodes CDR1 SEHNR and CDR2 FQNEAQ (reference sequence). Trimming cost V 4 bases and J 4 bases, with 17 bases left between them. In nucleotides, the CDR3 is TGTGCCAGCAGCTCGGACAAGGCTGTGGGTTACGAGCAGTACTTC. It specifies CASSSDKAVGYEQYF.

V usage is TRBV30 and J usage is TRBJ2-7, with 9 bases aligning to TRBD1. V trimming: 1 base; J trimming: 11 bases; junction bases outside the gene matches: 15. This CDR3 has 15 residues. From germline, CDR1 is GTSNPN and CDR2 SVGIG (reference sequence). The CDR3 sequence: CAWSAGTGFGGVKYF. CDR3 bases: TGTGCCTGGAGTGCAGGGACAGGGTTCGGAGGCGTTAAGTACTTC. Full variable domain (missing parts from reference TRBV30 and TRBJ2-7): SQTIHQWPATLVQPVGSPLSLECTVEGTSNPNLYWYRQAAGRGLQLLFYSVGIGQISSEVPQNLSASRPQDRQFILSSKKLLLSDSGFYLCAWSAGTGFGGVKYFGPGTRLTVT.

V is TRBV28 and J is TRBJ2-7; 8 nucleotides match TRBD1. In germline, CDR1 is MDHEN, CDR2 SYDVKM. V shed 5 bases, J shed 3 bases, and the junction held 6 bases outside the gene matches. The CDR3 totals 14 residues. Here the CDR3 DNA reads TGTGCCAGCAGTCGATCTACAGGGGGCTACGAGCAGTACTTC. The encoded protein is CASSRSTGGYEQYF.

The rearrangement links TRBV28 to TRBJ1-1; D might be TRBD1 (5 bases). This CDR3 region has 15 residues. Germline CDR1 MDHEN, CDR2 SYDVKM. The ends were cut back, 5 bases at V and 1 base at J, with 14 bases in the middle. DNA for the CDR3: TGTGCCAGCAGTCGACGACTCGGACAGAACACTGAAGCTTTCTTT. This gives the protein CASSRRLGQNTEAFF.

CDR3 DNA sequence: TGTGCCAGCAGCAATAGGACAGGATCGAATGGCTACACCTTC. It yields the protein CASSNRTGSNGYTF. V is TRBV27 and J is TRBJ1-2; 7 positions agree with TRBD1. The CDR3 is 14 amino acids. Germline V CDR1 and CDR2: MNHEY, SMNVEV (reference sequence). V shed 6 bases and J 6 bases; nucleotides not matched to a gene: 10.

The chain couples TRBV19 to TRBJ2-5; 7 nucleotides line up with TRBD1. Germline V gene sequence: CDR1 LNHDA, CDR2 SQIVND (reference sequence). The CDR3 totals 14 residues. V was pared by 6 bases and J by 2 bases, with 6 bases of the junction left unmatched. CDR3 nucleotides: TGTGCCAGTAGCAAACAGGGGCAGCAAGAGACCCAGTACTTC. Amino acid sequence: CASSKQGQQETQYF. The complete variable domain, with remaining parts taken from reference TRBV19 and TRBJ2-5, reads DGGITQSPKYLFRKEGQNVTLSCEQNLNHDAMYWYRQDPGQGLRLIYYSQIVNDFQKGDIAEGYSVSREKKESFPLTVTSAQKNPTAFYLCASSKQGQQETQYFGPGTRLLVL.